Listed here is a single TCR beta chain. What it binds is unknown. The entry originates in a study of T cell responses to AZD1222 COVID-19 vaccine. Study outcomes and limitations: At baseline, seropositivity was found in only a handful of AZD1222 recipients.

Assay used: immunoSEQ multiplex PCR; TCRdb lists only in-frame clones, some missing. Here the sample spans 90,000 to 120,000 clones, 86% being singletons. The germline V gene encodes CDR1 MNHEY and CDR2 SMNVEV (reference sequence). Trimming shortened V by 2 bases and J by 2 bases, and 12 bases separated the two germline ends. The CDR3 sequence is 15 residues long. The sequence was obtained from an adult in good health. The chain carries TRBV27 and TRBJ1-2; no definite D call. Sample: peripheral blood, taken on day 0 of AZD1222 vaccination. CDR3 protein: CASSLKVGQNYGYTF. The CDR3 region has the DNA TGTGCCAGCAGTTTAAAGGTGGGCCAGAACTATGGCTACACCTTC.